The T cell receptor (beta chain) described here comes from a study of CD8+ T cells in alopecia areata. As the sequencing template, cDNA was produced by extracting RNA and reverse transcribing it. Libraries were prepared by immunoSEQ multiplex PCR; TCRdb keeps only in-frame clonotypes and omits some of them. This sample carries about 140,000 clones, about four fifths of them seen once, and the ten largest clones take around 25%. The treatment here: oral pan-JAK inhibitor, 5-10 mg twice daily. V lost 4 bases, J lost 1 base, and 13 bases stayed unmatched. The germline V gene has CDR1 SGHRS and CDR2 YFSETQ. The CDR3 contains 18 residues.

The TCR originated in a human donor with alopecia areata. The J gene is TRBJ2-1, the V gene TRBV5-1, with 8 bases identical to TRBD2. The sample in question was CD8+ T cells sorted from blood, obtained at week 4, from a patient treated with tofacitinib. The chain's CDR3 is CASSGLEVAGRSYNEQFF. CDR3 DNA sequence: TGCGCCAGCAGCGGCCTCGAGGTAGCGGGGAGGTCCTACAATGAGCAGTTCTTC.